The 9 T cell receptor beta chains presented below share a single source sample, sequenced in a study of beta chain features in type 1 diabetes. The sequenced template was cDNA made from the entire isolated RNA. Clones were sequenced by immunoSEQ multiplex PCR, and TCRdb holds only the in-frame ones, with some missing. Here the sample spans tens of thousands of clones, about a third being singletons. The sample consisted of stem cell memory CD4+ T cells from blood. The receptors stem from a woman aged 18-29 years in good health.

This clone was observed a handful of times. This rearrangement joins TRBV4-1 to TRBJ2-7, with TRBD2 matching over 8 bases. The junction had 2 bases not matched to a gene; V was cut back by 1 base and J by 3 bases. CDR1 and CDR2 from the germline V gene are MGHRA and YSYEKL. CDR3 length equals 14 residues. The CDR3 spells CASSQVRGDYEQYF. As DNA, the CDR3 is TGCGCCAGCAGCCAAGTGCGGGGGGACTACGAGCAGTACTTC.

This clone has only a few counts. This chain connects TRBV18 to TRBJ1-4, with 9 bases identical to TRBD1. This CDR3 contains 15 residues. The V gene's germline CDR1 is KGHSH and CDR2 LQKENI. With V trimmed by 6 bases and J by 6 bases, 8 bases remained unmatched. As DNA, the CDR3 is TGTGCCAGCTCCCCGGGACAGGGTGGCGATGAAAAACTGTTTTTT. This sequence encodes CASSPGQGGDEKLFF.

The chain recombines TRBV7-8 with TRBJ1-4, with 9 bases that match TRBD1. Germline V lookup: CDR1 SGHVS, CDR2 FQNEAQ. V lost 6 bases, J lost 8 bases, and 10 bases stayed unmatched. This CDR3 contains 15 residues. The CDR3 is CASRRPGQGGEKLFF. DNA for the CDR3: TGTGCCAGCAGGAGACCGGGACAGGGTGGCGAAAAACTGTTTTTT.

The V gene is TRBV6-5, the J gene TRBJ1-1; 12 bases align to TRBD1. The germline V gene encodes CDR1 MNHEY and CDR2 SVGAGI. CDR3 length: 15 amino acids. V dropped 5 bases and J dropped 7; count of bases not matched to a gene: 8. The CDR3 is CASSPPGQGAGEAFF. DNA of the CDR3: TGTGCCAGCAGTCCACCGGGACAGGGGGCTGGTGAAGCTTTCTTT.

This clone was seen repeatedly, ten times or more. The chain links TRBV28 to TRBJ2-3; D perhaps matches TRBD2 (5 bases). CDR1 is MDHEN, CDR2 SYDVKM, per germline. This CDR3 region has 12 residues. Trimming took 8 bases from V and 4 from J, leaving 10 bases between them. The CDR3 sequence: CASCDSADTQYF. As DNA, the CDR3 is TGTGCCAGCTGTGATAGCGCAGATACGCAGTATTTT.

The chain has TRBV9 and TRBJ2-1, with D perhaps TRBD2 (6 bases). This CDR3 has 14 residues. Per the germline V gene, CDR1 is SGDLS and CDR2 is YYNGEE. Trimming took 3 bases from V and 7 from J, leaving 14 bases between them. The CDR3 loop is CASSALTSWNEQFF. CDR3 in DNA: TGTGCCAGCAGCGCCCTAACTAGCTGGAATGAGCAGTTCTTC. Filled out from reference TRBV9 and TRBJ2-1, the complete variable domain reads DSGVTQTPKHLITATGQRVTLRCSPRSGDLSVYWYQQSLDQGLQFLIQYYNGEERAKGNILERFSAQQFPDLHSELNLSSLELGDSALYFCASSALTSWNEQFFGPGTRLTVL.

The chain recombines TRBV13 with TRBJ1-1; 8 bases line up with TRBD1. V shed 5 bases, J shed 4 bases, and the junction held 15 bases outside the gene matches. The CDR3 consists of 17 residues. The germline V gene has CDR1 PRHDT and CDR2 FYEKMQ (reference sequence). The CDR3 region is CASSPPIRRQGPTEAFF. The CDR3 bases are TGTGCCAGCAGCCCACCCATTCGGAGACAGGGGCCCACTGAAGCTTTCTTT.

The chain carries TRBV30 and TRBJ1-2; D remains ambiguous. Trimming cost V 0 bases and J 10 bases, with 18 bases left between them. This CDR3 has 14 amino acids. The germline gives CDR1 GTSNPN, CDR2 SVGIG (reference sequence). The CDR3 protein is CAWSVGRRGWDYTF. In DNA, the CDR3 is TGTGCCTGGAGTGTAGGGAGGAGAGGATGGGACTACACCTTC.

Remarks on this clone: Its ends do not fully match the called genes, so a read error is possible. The chain links TRBV7-2 to TRBJ1-2; D is undetermined. This CDR3 has 15 residues. Germline V gene sequence: CDR1 SGHTA, CDR2 FQGNSA. The CDR3 region is CASSPGSGEDYGCTF. The DNA of the CDR3 is TGTGCCAGCAGCCCCGGGTCTGGGGAGGACTATGGCTGCACCTTC.